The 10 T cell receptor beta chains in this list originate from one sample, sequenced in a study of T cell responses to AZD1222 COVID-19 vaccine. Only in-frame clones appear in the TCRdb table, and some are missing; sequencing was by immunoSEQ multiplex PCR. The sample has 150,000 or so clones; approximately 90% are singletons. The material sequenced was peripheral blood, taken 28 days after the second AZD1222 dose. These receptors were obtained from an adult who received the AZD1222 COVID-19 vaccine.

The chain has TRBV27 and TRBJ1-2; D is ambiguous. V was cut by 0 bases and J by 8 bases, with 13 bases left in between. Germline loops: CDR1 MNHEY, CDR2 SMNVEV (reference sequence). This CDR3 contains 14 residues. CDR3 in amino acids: CASSLSSRGGGYTF. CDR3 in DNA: TGTGCCAGCAGTTTATCGAGCCGGGGAGGAGGCTACACCTTC.

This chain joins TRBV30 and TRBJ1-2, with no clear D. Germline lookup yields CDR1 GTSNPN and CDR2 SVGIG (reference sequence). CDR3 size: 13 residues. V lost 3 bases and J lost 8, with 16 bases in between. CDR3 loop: CAWRRIKDFGYTF. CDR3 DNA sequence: TGTGCCTGGAGGAGGATAAAGGATTTCGGCTACACCTTC.

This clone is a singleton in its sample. The CDR3 spells CASSPAGGMGQETQYF. In DNA form, the CDR3 reads TGTGCCAGCAGCCCAGCAGGGGGCATGGGGCAAGAGACCCAGTACTTC. V and J are TRBV4-2 and TRBJ2-5, with 8 bases matching TRBD1. J lost 2 bases, V lost 4 bases, and 9 bases had no gene match. The CDR3 sequence is 16 residues long. Germline CDR1 is LGHNA and CDR2 is YNFKEQ.

This chain's CDR3 is CASLGQPNTEAFF. DNA for the CDR3: TGTGCCAGCCTGGGCCAGCCGAACACTGAAGCTTTCTTT. The rearrangement joins TRBV11-2 to TRBJ1-1; D remains ambiguous. V gave up 8 bases and J gave up 1 base, with 11 bases separating them. CDR3 length equals 13 residues. Germline V gene sequence: CDR1 SGHAT, CDR2 FQNNGV.

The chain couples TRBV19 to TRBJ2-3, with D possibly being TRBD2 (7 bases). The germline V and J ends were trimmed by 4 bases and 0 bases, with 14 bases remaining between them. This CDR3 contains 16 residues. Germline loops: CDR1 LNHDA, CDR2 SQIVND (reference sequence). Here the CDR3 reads CASSNRGAFSTDTQYF. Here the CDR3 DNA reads TGTGCCAGTAGTAACCGGGGGGCCTTCAGCACAGATACGCAGTATTTT.

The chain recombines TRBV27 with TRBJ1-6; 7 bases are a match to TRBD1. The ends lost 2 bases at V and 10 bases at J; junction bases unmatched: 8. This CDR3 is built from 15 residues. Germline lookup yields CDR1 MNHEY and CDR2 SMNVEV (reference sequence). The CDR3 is CASSLSSDRYSPLHF. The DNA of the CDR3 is TGTGCCAGCAGTTTAAGTTCGGACAGGTACTCACCCCTCCACTTT.

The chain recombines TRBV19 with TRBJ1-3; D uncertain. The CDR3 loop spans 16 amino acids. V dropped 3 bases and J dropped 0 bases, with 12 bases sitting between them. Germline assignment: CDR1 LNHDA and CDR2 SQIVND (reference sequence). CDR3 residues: CASSMGFGHSGNTIYF. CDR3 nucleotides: TGTGCCAGTAGTATGGGGTTTGGGCACTCTGGAAACACCATATATTTT.

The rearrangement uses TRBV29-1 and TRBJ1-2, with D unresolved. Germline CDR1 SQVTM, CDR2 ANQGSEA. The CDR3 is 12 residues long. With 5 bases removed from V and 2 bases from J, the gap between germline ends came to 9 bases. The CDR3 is CSVYPMNYGYTF. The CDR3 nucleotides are TGCAGCGTTTACCCGATGAACTATGGCTACACCTTC.

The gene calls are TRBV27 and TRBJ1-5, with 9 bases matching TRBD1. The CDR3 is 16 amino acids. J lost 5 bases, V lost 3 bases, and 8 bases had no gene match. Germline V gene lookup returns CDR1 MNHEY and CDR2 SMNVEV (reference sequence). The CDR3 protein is CASSLGGQGIDQPQHF. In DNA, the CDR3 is TGTGCCAGCAGTTTGGGCGGACAGGGGATAGATCAGCCCCAGCATTTT.

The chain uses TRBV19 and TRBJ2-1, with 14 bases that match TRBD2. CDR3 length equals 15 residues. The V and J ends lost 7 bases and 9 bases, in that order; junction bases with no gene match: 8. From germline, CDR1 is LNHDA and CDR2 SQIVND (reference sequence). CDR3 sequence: CASTRLAGGGSEQFF. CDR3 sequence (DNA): TGTGCCAGTACCCGACTAGCGGGGGGGGGTAGTGAGCAGTTCTTC.